The TCR beta chain under discussion was sequenced for a study of blood T cell repertoires in COVID-19 (dated by TCRdb to about 2020). The study in broad terms: Samples covering the acute and convalescent phases of COVID-19 were provided by collaborators in the United States, Italy and Spain. The material from the prospective study consisted of cDNA or gDNA derived from T cells, B-cell-depleted T cells, or PBMCs. Subjects who had been exposed to COVID-19, were actively infected with it, or had recovered from it provided the deeply sampled blood TCRbeta repertoires that made up the dataset. The repertoires were released in a freely available public database intended as a resource for research on the immune response to SARS-CoV-2. Samples were obtained from the ongoing ImmuneRACE study (first 160 participants) and from 1,254 subjects provided by 6 global collaborators. The sample metadata nearly always contained a de-identified subject ID, COVID-19 status, age in years and sex. Where available, HLA class I and class II types were taken from metadata supplied by the sample provider and were not determined by assay-based typing. Points the paper makes about the study in general: How much clinical and demographic metadata was included differed by source and by participant, and the metadata was provided uncurated.

Each collaborating institution followed its own protocols to collect whole blood in K2EDTA tubes. For TCRbeta analysis, collaborators shipped samples in one of three forms: frozen whole blood, isolated PBMCs, or DNA extracted from either of those sample types. TCRbeta CDR3 regions were amplified from genomic DNA by means of the immunoSEQ Assay, a bias-controlled multiplex PCR. On the study's bioinformatics: Nucleated cell counts per sample were estimated from amplification of reference gene primers within the assay. To quantify the absolute abundance of each unique TCRbeta CDR3 rearrangement, sequence reads were collapsed and filtered. For each sample, productive Simpson clonality was calculated as the square root of Simpson's diversity index across productive rearrangements. As stored in TCRdb, this immuneACCESS dataset retains in-frame rearrangements with V and J assigned. A fraction of the clones does not appear; measured against another copy, unresolved V genes explain less than half of the discrepancy, and the remainder lacks a known reason. V and J calls plus clone size are reproduced from that table; the DNA served to infer D and trimming. For this sample the table gives 150,000 to 200,000 clones, of which 88% were detected only once. In total, the top ten clones hold under 4.5% of the sample.

Note on this clone: No cognate antigen has been identified for it. No qualities accompany the bases; no much larger clone lies one base away.

The CDR3 measures 15 amino acids from cysteine to phenylalanine. Just the 45-base CDR3 DNA is kept, in frame starting at base 1. Per the germline V gene, MDHEN is the CDR1 and SYDVKM is the CDR2. Trimming costs V 5 bases and J 7 bases, and their ends lie 18 bases apart. Sequenced: peripheral blood. This TCR was recovered from a woman in her 30s with acute or convalescent COVID-19. Recombination linked TRBV28 to TRBJ2-1, and perhaps TRBD2 as D gene, on 5 matching bases. The CDR3 region reads CASSQRSSGFNEQFF. The DNA sequence follows: TGTGCCAGCAGTCAAAGAAGCTCGGGATTTAATGAGCAGTTCTTC.